These 27 T cell receptor beta chains came from one sample sequenced in a study of T cell repertoires in cytomegalovirus infection. TCRdb re-derived calls from the reads in MiXCR, one entry per CDR3 protein. The repertoire consists of 200,000 to 300,000 distinct CDR3 sequences, with 8% to 9.5% occurring once and the leading ten covering around 16%. Material for sequencing was PBMCs. These receptors came from a human donor in good health (CMV status not recorded). Some clones in this sample may be carry-over from other donors' samples.

In this sample, this clonotype turned up many times. J is TRBJ1-2 and V is TRBV7-2; D is possibly TRBD1 (5 bases). This CDR3 region has 11 residues. V lost 8 bases to trimming and J lost 8 bases, with 12 bases between them. Germline assignment: CDR1 SGHTA and CDR2 FQGNSA. This CDR3 reads CASGAGSGYTF. The CDR3 DNA sequence: TGTGCCAGCGGGGCAGGGTCCGGCTACACCTTC.

This clonotype was seen many times. The genes are TRBV11-2 and TRBJ1-2; TRBD1 matches 7 bases. The CDR3 runs to 14 residues. Germline CDR1 reads SGHAT; CDR2 reads FQNNGV. After removal of 5 bases from V and 3 bases from J, the junction contained 6 bases not matched to a gene. The CDR3 region is CASSAHRGDYGYTF. The CDR3, as DNA: TGTGCCAGCAGCGCCCACAGGGGAGACTATGGCTACACCTTC.

This clonotype has ten or more counts. The chain links TRBV28 to TRBJ2-1, with D possibly being TRBD1 (6 bases). The CDR3 runs to 14 residues. Germline loops: CDR1 MDHEN, CDR2 SYDVKM. The germline V and J ends were trimmed by 10 bases and 6 bases, with 19 bases remaining between them. CDR3 nucleotides: TGTGCCACCTTAACCAGGACAGTACGCAATGAGCAGTTCTTC. Translation: CATLTRTVRNEQFF. Based on the CDR3 plus reference TRBV28 and TRBJ2-1, the full variable domain is DVKVTQSSRYLVKRTGEKVFLECVQDMDHENMFWYRQDPGLGLRLIYFSYDVKMKEKGDIPEGYSVSREKKERFSLILESASTNQTSMYLCATLTRTVRNEQFFGPGTRLTVL.

This clonotype has at least ten counts. The chain combines TRBV7-2 with TRBJ1-5; D ambiguous. CDR3 length: 13 amino acids. V lost 1 base and J 11 bases, leaving 12 bases between the germline ends. Per germline, CDR1 SGHTA and CDR2 FQGNSA. The CDR3 loop is CASSLGPLTTQHF. CDR3 DNA sequence: TGTGCCAGCAGCTTAGGGCCCCTAACGACCCAGCATTTT.

As concerns this clonotype: This sequence may be a read error, since a much larger clone differs from it by one base. CDR3 nucleotide sequence: TGTGCCAGCAGCTCGTACGGGACATCTAGCGCAGATACGCAGTATTTT. It translates to CASSSYGTSSADTQYF. The chain joins TRBV7-2 to TRBJ2-3, with D perhaps matching TRBD1 or TRBD2 (6 bases each). With 4 bases removed from V and 4 bases from J, the gap between germline ends came to 18 bases. This CDR3 has 16 amino acids. Germline CDR1 and CDR2: SGHTA and FQGNSA.

This clonotype was counted ten times or more. V and J are TRBV7-2 and TRBJ1-2, with unresolved D. V was clipped by 1 base and J by 2 bases, with 11 bases between them. CDR1 and CDR2 from the germline V gene are SGHTA and FQGNSA. The CDR3 is 15 residues long. The CDR3 nucleotides are TGTGCCAGCAGCTTAGAATTATGGCAGAACTATGGCTACACCTTC. It yields the protein CASSLELWQNYGYTF.

The sample holds a few counts of this clonotype. The V and J genes are TRBV9 and TRBJ2-3; D call uncertain. Trimming left V 4 bases short and J 2 bases short, with 17 bases between. Germline V gene data show CDR1 as SGDLS and CDR2 as YYNGEE. This CDR3 has 16 residues. The CDR3 DNA is TGTGCCAGCAGCCCCTATGTCGACGAGTTCACAGATACGCAGTATTTT. Translating it yields CASSPYVDEFTDTQYF. Filled out from reference TRBV9 and TRBJ2-3, the complete variable domain reads DSGVTQTPKHLITATGQRVTLRCSPRSGDLSVYWYQQSLDQGLQFLIQYYNGEERAKGNILERFSAQQFPDLHSELNLSSLELGDSALYFCASSPYVDEFTDTQYFGPGTRLTVL.

This clonotype occurred many times. The chain recombines TRBV6-2 or TRBV6-3 with TRBJ1-1, with D maybe TRBD1 (5 bases). V was clipped by 5 bases and J by 5 bases, with 15 bases between them. Germline CDR1 MNHEY, CDR2 SVGEGT. The CDR3 consists of 14 residues. CDR3 nucleotides: TGTGCCAGCAGTATCACACCCAAGGGGACTGAAGCTTTCTTT. Protein product: CASSITPKGTEAFF.

This clonotype was counted between two and nine times. The rearrangement joins TRBV28 to TRBJ1-1, with D unresolved. Germline CDR1 and CDR2: MDHEN and SYDVKM. The CDR3 is made up of 11 amino acids. Between the trimmed V and J ends, which lost 6 bases and 10 bases, there was a span of 12 bases. The CDR3 sequence: CASSPNQGAFF. DNA of the CDR3: TGTGCCAGCAGCCCGAACCAAGGAGCTTTCTTT.

This clonotype was observed a handful of times. The gene calls are TRBV4-3 and TRBJ2-2, with D unresolved. The germline CDR1 and CDR2 sequences are LGHNA and YSLEER. With 3 bases removed from V and 1 base from J, the gap between germline ends came to 6 bases. CDR3 length: 14 residues. The CDR3 spells CASSHLLNTGELFF. The CDR3 nucleotides are TGCGCCAGCAGCCATCTACTGAACACCGGGGAGCTGTTTTTT.

At least ten counts were recorded for this clonotype. The chain carries TRBV3-1 and TRBJ1-1, with D perhaps matching TRBD1 (5 bases). Looked up from germline, CDR1 is LGHDT and CDR2 is YNNKEL (reference sequence). V lost 4 bases, J lost 1 base, and 10 bases lay in between. This CDR3 is built from 14 residues. The CDR3 loop reads CASSRDRSNTEAFF. The CDR3 nucleotides read TGTGCCAGCAGCCGGGACCGGTCGAACACTGAAGCTTTCTTT.

This clonotype was seen at least ten times. This sequence joins TRBV19 and TRBJ1-1; D remains unclear. The V gene lost 6 bases and the J gene lost 3 bases, with 14 bases spanning the gap. Germline V gene sequence: CDR1 LNHDA, CDR2 SQIVND (reference sequence). The length of the CDR3 is 14 residues. The CDR3 bases are TGTGCCAGTAGAGTGACGAACGGGGACACTGAAGCTTTCTTT. This sequence encodes CASRVTNGDTEAFF. The full variable domain, rest sourced from reference TRBV19 and TRBJ1-1, is DGGITQSPKYLFRKEGQNVTLSCEQNLNHDAMYWYRQDPGQGLRLIYYSQIVNDFQKGDIAEGYSVSREKKESFPLTVTSAQKNPTAFYLCASRVTNGDTEAFFGQGTRLTVV.

This clonotype has ten or more counts. The chain carries TRBV7-2 and TRBJ1-1; TRBD1 agrees at 7 bases. The germline V gene encodes CDR1 SGHTA and CDR2 FQGNSA. CDR3 length: 13 residues. V shed 3 bases, J shed 5 bases, and the junction held 3 bases outside the gene matches. CDR3 sequence: CASSFPTGTEAFF. In DNA form, the CDR3 reads TGTGCCAGCAGCTTCCCGACAGGGACTGAAGCTTTCTTT. The whole variable domain, remainder taken from reference TRBV7-2 and TRBJ1-1, is GAGVSQSPSNKVTEKGKDVELRCDPISGHTALYWYRQSLGQGLEFLIYFQGNSAPDKSGLPSDRFSAERTGGSVSTLTIQRTQQEDSAVYLCASSFPTGTEAFFGQGTRLTVV.

The gene calls are TRBV4-3 and TRBJ2-5, with D possibly matching TRBD1 (5 bases). Deletions cut 0 bases from V and 5 bases from J, with 7 bases between. The CDR3 has 13 residues. Germline assignment: CDR1 LGHNA and CDR2 YSLEER. The CDR3 nucleotides are TGCGCCAGCAGCCAAGAGCCAGGGGAGACCCAGTACTTC. It is translated as CASSQEPGETQYF.

CDR3 nucleotides: TGCAGTGCTAGGGGCAGGACGAACACTGAAGCTTTCTTT. Encoded protein: CSARGRTNTEAFF. This chain links TRBV20-1 with TRBJ1-1; no clear D gene. V shed 3 bases and J shed 1 base, with 9 bases lying between them. Per germline, CDR1 DFQATT and CDR2 SNEGSKA (reference sequence). CDR3 length: 13 amino acids.

This clonotype was counted many times. This sequence joins TRBV7-8 and TRBJ1-5; weak D call: TRBD1 (6 bases). The CDR3 length is 15 residues. The germline gives CDR1 SGHVS, CDR2 FQNEAQ. Trimming removed 1 base from V and 4 bases from J, with 11 bases in between. As DNA, the CDR3 is TGTGCCAGCAGCTTAGGGTACAGGGAGAATCAGCCCCAGCATTTT. This sequence encodes CASSLGYRENQPQHF.

This clonotype came up many times. This chain connects TRBV11-2 to TRBJ2-1; 7 bases are shared with TRBD2. Germline CDR1 reads SGHAT; CDR2 reads FQNNGV. V shed 5 bases, J shed 12 bases, and the junction held 7 bases outside the gene matches. The CDR3 spans 12 residues. The DNA of the CDR3 is TGTGCCAGCAGCCGGGGAGGGAGCGGGCAGTTCTTC. This codes for CASSRGGSGQFF.

The rearrangement joins TRBV6-2 or TRBV6-3 to TRBJ2-7, with D unclear. Germline values: CDR1 MNHEY, CDR2 SVGEGT. Trimming stripped 6 bases from V and 0 bases from J, with 15 bases between. The CDR3 covers 15 residues. DNA of the CDR3: TGTGCCAGCAGAGGCGCCAAGATGTTCTCCTACGAGCAGTACTTC. Protein: CASRGAKMFSYEQYF.

The table lists this clonotype with a few counts. The rearrangement links TRBV11-3 to TRBJ1-6; no firm D call. Germline V gene data show CDR1 as SGHNT and CDR2 as YENEEA. Trimming cost V 3 bases and J 0 bases, with 6 bases left between them. The CDR3 contains 15 residues. CDR3 sequence reads: CASSLGNSYNSPLHF. The CDR3 nucleotides are TGTGCCAGCAGCTTGGGAAACTCCTATAATTCACCCCTCCACTTT.

This clonotype was seen at least ten times. The chain uses TRBV6-2 or TRBV6-3 and TRBJ1-2; no firm D call. Germline CDR1 is MNHEY and CDR2 is SVGEGT. This CDR3 has 16 residues. V was cut by 0 bases and J by 2 bases, with 13 bases left in between. CDR3 DNA: TGTGCCAGCAGTTACTCGAGGATGGGAGGAAACTATGGCTACACCTTC. This sequence encodes CASSYSRMGGNYGYTF.

This clonotype was counted between two and nine times. The chain combines TRBV20-1 with TRBJ2-2; 9 positions match TRBD1. V gave up 6 bases and J gave up 8 bases; unmatched junction bases: 7. Germline V gene lookup returns CDR1 DFQATT and CDR2 SNEGSKA (reference sequence). This CDR3 has 13 residues. The DNA of the CDR3 is TGCAGTGCCAATCGACAGGGGGGGGGGGAGCTGTTTTTT. Protein product: CSANRQGGGELFF.

This clonotype was seen ten or more times. V is TRBV6-6 and J is TRBJ2-3; the match to TRBD1 covers 8 bases. The junction had 8 bases not matched to a gene; V was cut back by 2 bases and J by 4 bases. Looked up from germline, CDR1 is MNHNY and CDR2 is SVGAGI (reference sequence). The CDR3 spans 16 residues. CDR3 residues: CASSYQQGVNADTQYF. In DNA form, the CDR3 reads TGTGCCAGCAGTTACCAACAGGGGGTCAATGCAGATACGCAGTATTTT.

This clonotype was seen repeatedly, ten times or more. The chain recombines TRBV12-3 or TRBV12-4 with TRBJ1-2; 7 bases match TRBD1. With 4 bases clipped from V and 5 bases from J, the junction kept 10 bases outside the gene matches. The CDR3 has 15 residues. The CDR3 loop reads CASSSQKQGWYGYTF. The CDR3 DNA reads TGTGCCAGCAGTTCCCAGAAACAGGGGTGGTATGGCTACACCTTC.

This clonotype came up many times. The chain uses TRBV7-9 and TRBJ1-4; D is undetermined. CDR3 length: 15 residues. From germline, CDR1 is SEHNR and CDR2 FQNEAQ (reference sequence). Trimming took 3 bases from V and 4 from J, leaving 12 bases between them. The CDR3 region is CASSLRVFGNEKLFF. In DNA form, the CDR3 reads TGTGCCAGCAGCTTGAGAGTCTTCGGTAATGAAAAACTGTTTTTT.

This clonotype was observed at least ten times. The chain couples TRBV7-2 to TRBJ2-7, with 10 bases identical to TRBD2. V was pared by 5 bases and J by 4 bases, with 11 bases of the junction left unmatched. This CDR3 has 16 residues. Germline V lookup: CDR1 SGHTA, CDR2 FQGNSA. The CDR3 loop reads CASSRQAGGPNYEQYF. In nucleotides, the CDR3 is TGTGCCAGCAGCCGCCAAGCGGGAGGGCCGAATTACGAGCAGTACTTC.

This clonotype showed up many times. The chain employs TRBV10-3 and TRBJ2-1; 13 bases are shared with TRBD2. With 7 bases clipped from V and 6 bases from J, the junction kept 3 bases outside the gene matches. Germline CDR1 ENHRY, CDR2 SYGVKD. The CDR3 is 14 residues long. The CDR3 DNA is TGTGCCATCATGGGACTAGCGGGAACCAATGAGCAGTTCTTC. This translates into CAIMGLAGTNEQFF.

This clonotype was seen repeatedly, ten times or more. This rearrangement joins TRBV6-2 or TRBV6-3 to TRBJ2-3; 10 nucleotides align to TRBD1. V lost 0 bases and J lost 14; bases outside the gene matches: 2. Germline V gene sequence: CDR1 MNHEY, CDR2 SVGEGT. This CDR3 is 12 amino acids long. The DNA of the CDR3 is TGTGCCAGCAGTTACTCTGGGACAGGGGCGTATTTT. It encodes CASSYSGTGAYF.